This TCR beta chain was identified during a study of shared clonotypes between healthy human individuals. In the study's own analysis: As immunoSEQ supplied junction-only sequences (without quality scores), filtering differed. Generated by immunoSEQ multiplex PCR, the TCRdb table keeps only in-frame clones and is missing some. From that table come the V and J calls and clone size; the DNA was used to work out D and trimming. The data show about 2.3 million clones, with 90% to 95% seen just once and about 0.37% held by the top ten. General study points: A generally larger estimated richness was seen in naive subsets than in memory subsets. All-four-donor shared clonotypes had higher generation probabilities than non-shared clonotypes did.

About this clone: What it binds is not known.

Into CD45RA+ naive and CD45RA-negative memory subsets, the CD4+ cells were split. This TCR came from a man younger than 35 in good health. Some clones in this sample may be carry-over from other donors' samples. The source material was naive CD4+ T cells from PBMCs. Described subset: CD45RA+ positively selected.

CDR3 sequence: CASSLIAGGLTDTQYF. CDR3 nucleotide sequence: TGCGCCAGCAGCCTAATAGCGGGAGGGCTCACAGATACGCAGTATTTT. The V and J genes are TRBV5-1 and TRBJ2-3; 11 bases line up with TRBD2. Germline CDR1 SGHRS, CDR2 YFSETQ. Germline trimming cut 4 bases from V and 2 bases from J; bases unmatched to any gene: 6. The CDR3 sequence is 16 residues long.